The 6 T cell receptor beta chains below come from one sample, sequenced in a study of shared clonotypes between healthy human individuals. The data were produced by immunoSEQ multiplex PCR, yet TCRdb's version contains in-frame clones alone and is incomplete. Of 1.5 million to 2.5 million clones listed, just under 95% are singletons. Naive CD8 cells comprised CD45RO-negative, CCR7-positively selected cells, excluding terminally differentiated effector memory CD45RA+ cells. The sample comprised naive CD8+ T cells sorted from blood. The receptors derive from a man younger than 30 in good health.

This clone was seen just once. The V gene is TRBV5-1, the J gene TRBJ2-7; D unclear. This CDR3 has 14 residues. Trimming left V 4 bases short and J 2 bases short, with 13 bases between. CDR1 is SGHRS and CDR2 is YFSETQ in the germline V gene. In DNA form, the CDR3 reads TGCGCCAGCAGCCAAGAAGACATCGCCTACGAGCAGTACTTC. This codes for CASSQEDIAYEQYF.

V gene TRBV6-5 combines with J gene TRBJ2-1; D is perhaps TRBD1 or TRBD2 (5 bases each). The germline V gene has CDR1 MNHEY and CDR2 SVGAGI. V lost 0 bases and J lost 9, with 18 bases in between. The length of the CDR3 is 16 residues. In nucleotides, the CDR3 is TGTGCCAGCAGTTACTCGTATCGGGGCCTCTCCTCTGAGCAGTTCTTC. Protein: CASSYSYRGLSSEQFF.

The V gene is TRBV21-1, the J gene TRBJ1-2. TRBV21-1 is listed as a pseudogene. The CDR3 consists of 14 residues. As DNA, the CDR3 is TGTGCCAGCAGCAAAGGGTTGGGAGTCGGTGGCTACACCTTC. Translating gives CASSKGLGVGGYTF.

The rearrangement joins TRBV7-2 to TRBJ2-1; D may be TRBD1 or TRBD2 (6 bases each). CDR1 SGHTA and CDR2 FQGNSA come from the germline V gene. V was pared by 5 bases and J by 1 base, with 12 bases between. CDR3 size: 15 residues. CDR3: CASSLIGGSYNEQFF. For the CDR3, the DNA is TGTGCCAGCAGCCTGATAGGGGGGTCCTACAATGAGCAGTTCTTC.

The V call is TRBV4-1, the J call TRBJ2-7; 11 bases are a match to TRBD1. The ends lost 4 bases at V and 3 bases at J; junction bases unmatched: 5. This CDR3 is 15 amino acids long. Germline assignment: CDR1 MGHRA and CDR2 YSYEKL. The CDR3 DNA reads as TGCGCCAGCAGCCTCCTTGGGACAGGGGGCTACGAGCAGTACTTC. Protein sequence: CASSLLGTGGYEQYF.

The chain has TRBV4-3 and TRBJ2-1; D is perhaps TRBD1 or TRBD2 (7 bases each). Germline CDR1 is LGHNA and CDR2 is YSLEER. The CDR3 extends over 16 amino acids. Deletions cut 2 bases from V and 6 bases from J, with 17 bases between. The CDR3 spells CASSQSDRDYTNEQFF. CDR3 in DNA: TGCGCCAGCAGCCAATCAGACAGGGACTACACCAATGAGCAGTTCTTC.